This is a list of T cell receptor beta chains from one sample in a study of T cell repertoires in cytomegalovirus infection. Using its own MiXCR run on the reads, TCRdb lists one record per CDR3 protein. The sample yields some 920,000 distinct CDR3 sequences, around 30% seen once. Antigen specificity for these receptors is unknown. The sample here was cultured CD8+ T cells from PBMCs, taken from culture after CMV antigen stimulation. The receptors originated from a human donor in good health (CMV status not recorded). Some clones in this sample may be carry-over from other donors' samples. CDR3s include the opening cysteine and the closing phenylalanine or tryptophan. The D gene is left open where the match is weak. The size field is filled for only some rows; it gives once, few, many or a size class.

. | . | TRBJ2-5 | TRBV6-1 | CASSWIRDTQQETQYF | TGTGCCAGCAGTTGGATCCGGGACACCCAACAAGAGACCCAGTACTTC
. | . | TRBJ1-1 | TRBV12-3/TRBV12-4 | CASTGSGNTEAFF | TGTGCCAGCACGGGGAGTGGTAACACTGAAGCTTTCTTT
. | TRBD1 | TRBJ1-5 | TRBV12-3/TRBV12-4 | CASTDRDSSNQPQHF | TGTGCCAGCACCGACCGGGACAGTAGCAATCAGCCCCAGCATTTT
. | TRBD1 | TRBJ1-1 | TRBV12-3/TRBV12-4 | CASSRDRGRVRIEAFF | TGTGCCAGCAGCCGGGACAGGGGGCGCGTGAGGATTGAAGCTTTCTTT
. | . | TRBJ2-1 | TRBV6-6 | CASSSTGITYNEQFF | TGTGCCAGCAGTTCTACAGGGATCACATACAATGAGCAGTTCTTC
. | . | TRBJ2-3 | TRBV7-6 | CASSPDIPSTDTQYF | TGTGCCAGCAGCCCAGACATCCCTAGCACAGATACGCAGTATTTT
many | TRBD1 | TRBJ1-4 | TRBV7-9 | CASSLPGQTNEKLFF | TGTGCCAGCAGTCTTCCGGGACAGACCAACGAAAAACTGTTTTTT
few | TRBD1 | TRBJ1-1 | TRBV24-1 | CATSDPGQGHTEAFF | TGTGCCACCAGTGACCCGGGACAGGGCCACACTGAAGCTTTCTTT
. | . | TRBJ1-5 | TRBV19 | CASRWEGGRQPQHF | TGTGCCAGTAGGTGGGAGGGGGGGCGTCAGCCCCAGCATTTT
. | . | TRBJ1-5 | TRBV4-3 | CASSQERSSWLSQHF | TGCGCCAGCAGCCAAGAACGCAGTTCCTGGCTCTCCCAGCATTTT
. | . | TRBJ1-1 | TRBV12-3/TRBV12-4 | CASSRDWEQAFF | TGTGCCAGCAGCCGGGACTGGGAGCAAGCTTTCTTT
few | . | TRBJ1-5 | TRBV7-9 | CASSPPEGNQPQHF | TGTGCCAGCAGCCCCCCGGAAGGCAATCAGCCCCAGCATTTT
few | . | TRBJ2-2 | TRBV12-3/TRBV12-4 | CASSLGSLYANTGELFF | TGTGCCAGCAGCCTGGGGAGCCTTTACGCGAACACCGGGGAGCTGTTTTTT
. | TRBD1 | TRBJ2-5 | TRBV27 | CASSLSRGHETQYF | TGTGCCAGCAGTTTATCGAGGGGGCATGAGACCCAGTACTTC
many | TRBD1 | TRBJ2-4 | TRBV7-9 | CASSQTGGRTKNIQYF | TGTGCCAGCAGCCAGACAGGGGGTCGGACCAAAAACATTCAGTACTTC
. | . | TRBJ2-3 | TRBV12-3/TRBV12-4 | CASSYRARTDTQYF | TGTGCCAGCAGTTACAGGGCCCGCACGGATACGCAGTATTTT
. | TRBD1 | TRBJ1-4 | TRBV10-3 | CAIRDRTGGSEKLFF | TGTGCCATCAGGGACCGGACAGGGGGGAGTGAAAAACTGTTTTTT
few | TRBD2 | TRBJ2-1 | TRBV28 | CASSGLAGGRGSYNEQFF | TGTGCCAGCAGCGGACTAGCGGGGGGGAGGGGCTCCTACAATGAGCAGTTCTTC
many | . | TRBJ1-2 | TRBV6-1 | CASRRGVQSGQAFGYTF | TGTGCCAGCAGGAGAGGGGTTCAGTCCGGGCAAGCCTTTGGCTACACCTTC
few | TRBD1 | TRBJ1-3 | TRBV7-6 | CASSFPGQGSSGNTIYF | TGTGCCAGCAGCTTTCCGGGACAGGGGAGCTCTGGAAACACCATATATTTT
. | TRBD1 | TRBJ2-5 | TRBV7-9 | CASSLQTGKETQYF | TGTGCCAGCAGCCTCCAGACAGGGAAAGAGACCCAGTACTTC
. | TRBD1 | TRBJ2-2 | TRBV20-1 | CSARNRDRGSAGELFF | TGCAGTGCTAGAAACCGGGACAGGGGTTCCGCCGGGGAGCTGTTTTTT
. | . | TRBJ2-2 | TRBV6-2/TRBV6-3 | CASSSYYLPSNTGELFF | TGTGCCAGCAGTTCATACTACCTTCCCTCGAACACCGGGGAGCTGTTTTTT
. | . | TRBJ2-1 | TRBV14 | CASSEDHEIAPNEQFF | TGTGCCAGCAGCGAAGACCACGAAATCGCCCCCAATGAGCAGTTCTTC
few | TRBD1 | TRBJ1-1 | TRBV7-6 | CASSWQGVIPMNTEAFF | TGTGCCAGCAGCTGGCAGGGGGTGATCCCTATGAACACTGAAGCTTTCTTT
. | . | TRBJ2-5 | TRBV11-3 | CASAGRWFRAETQYF | TGTGCCAGCGCGGGGCGGTGGTTTAGGGCAGAGACCCAGTACTTC
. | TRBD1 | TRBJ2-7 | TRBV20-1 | CSARASHRGRPGEQYF | TGCAGTGCTAGAGCCTCCCACAGGGGCCGTCCGGGGGAGCAGTACTTC
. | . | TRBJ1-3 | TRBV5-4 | CASSYTRGRRHTIYF | TGTGCCAGCAGCTACACCAGGGGACGCCGGCACACCATATATTTT
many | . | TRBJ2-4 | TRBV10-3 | CAISEMGRGENIQYF | TGTGCCATCAGTGAGATGGGCAGGGGCGAAAACATTCAGTACTTC
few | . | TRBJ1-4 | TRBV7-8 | CASSYDKDGKLFF | TGTGCCAGCAGCTACGACAAGGACGGAAAACTGTTTTTT
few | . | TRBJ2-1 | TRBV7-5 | CISVSEAEAGGNEQFF | .
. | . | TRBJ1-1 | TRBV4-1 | CASSQVVGQGVTMNTEAFF | TGCGCCAGCAGCCAAGTCGTGGGTCAGGGAGTAACGATGAACACTGAAGCTTTCTTT
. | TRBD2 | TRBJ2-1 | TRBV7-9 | CASSSMGSGGTDEQFF | TGTGCCAGCAGCTCCATGGGTAGCGGGGGAACGGATGAGCAGTTCTTC
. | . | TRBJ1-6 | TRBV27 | CASSSFSGYLMLHF | TGTGCCAGCAGTTCTTTCTCAGGGTATCTCATGCTCCACTTT
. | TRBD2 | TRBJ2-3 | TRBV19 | CASSTRLAGRADTQYF | TGTGCCAGTAGTACCCGACTAGCGGGGCGGGCAGATACGCAGTATTTT
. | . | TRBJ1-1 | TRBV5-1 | CASSLAGLYTEAFF | TGTGCCAGCAGCTTAGCCGGACTCTACACTGAAGCTTTCTTT
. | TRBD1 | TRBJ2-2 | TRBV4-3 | CASSHLPPGQGYTGELFF | TGCGCCAGCAGCCACTTACCGCCGGGACAGGGTTACACCGGGGAGCTGTTTTTT
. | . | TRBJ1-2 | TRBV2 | CASSGQWGLNYGYTF | TGTGCCAGCAGTGGCCAGTGGGGGCTGAACTATGGCTACACCTTC
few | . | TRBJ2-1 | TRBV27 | CASLVGNEQFF | TGTGCCAGCTTGGTCGGGAATGAGCAGTTCTTC
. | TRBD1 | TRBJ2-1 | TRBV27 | CASSPWDRGGDEQFF | TGTGCCAGCAGTCCCTGGGACAGGGGAGGGGATGAGCAGTTCTTC
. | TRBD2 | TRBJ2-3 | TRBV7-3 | CASSLKGLAADTQYF | TGTGCCAGCAGCTTAAAAGGACTAGCGGCAGATACGCAGTATTTT
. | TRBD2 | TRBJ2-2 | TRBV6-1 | CASSELAGNTGELFF | TGTGCCAGCAGTGAACTAGCGGGGAACACCGGGGAGCTGTTTTTT